This entry describes one T cell receptor (beta chain). In germline, CDR1 is SQVTM, CDR2 ANQGSEA. With 5 bases clipped from V and 10 bases from J, the junction kept 12 bases outside the gene matches. This CDR3 has 13 amino acids. This sample stems from a study of shared T cell receptors in the human thymus. Assay: immunoSEQ multiplex PCR; the TCRdb copy retains only in-frame clones and omits some. There are fewer than 700,000 clones in the sample; around 87% occur only once, and 0.0095% to 0.013% lies in the top ten. The same data also contributed to another study, on human thymus T cells. From that study: During corrective heart surgery, resections were taken, and the thymus tissue came from them. Blood and thymic repertoires both appeared biased in V and J gene usage. Related research examined unrelated individuals and reported that their thymic repertoires overlapped highly.

The chain has TRBV29-1 and TRBJ1-1; 8 bases are shared with TRBD1. The sequencing sample was made of thymocytes. The TCR comes from a boy in the first two years of life with a congenital heart defect. CDR3 DNA: TGCAGCGTTTCCGCCTCGGGACAGGTACCAGCTTTCTTT. Its translation: CSVSASGQVPAFF.